The sequence of this T cell receptor (beta chain) was determined in a study of OX40 agonist ivuxolimab in advanced cancers. As for the study in general: The patients' treatment was ivuxolimab, an agonistic anti-OX40 (CD134) antibody. Study-wide points: More expanded clones were found, on average, in CD8+ than in CD4+ T cells.

Patients were excluded for autoimmune disease history or systemic immunosuppression. The study sampled blood at baseline, cycle 4 day 1, and cycle 7 day 1. Libraries were prepared by immunoSEQ multiplex PCR; TCRdb keeps only in-frame clonotypes and omits some of them. The profile covers 9,100 or so clones, with roughly 71% appearing a single time and roughly half taken by the ten largest. Germline assignment: CDR1 SGHVS and CDR2 FNYEAQ. V gave up 4 bases and J gave up 3 bases, with 7 bases separating them. The CDR3 has 13 residues. In the case of this clone: The antigen is unknown.

The sequencing here drew on CD4+ or CD8+ T cells sorted from blood, taken in a trial of the OX40 agonist ivuxolimab. V gene TRBV7-6 combines with J gene TRBJ2-1; maybe TRBD2 (5 bases). The TCR was taken from an adult with an advanced solid tumor such as melanoma, head and neck, liver or kidney cancer. The CDR3 spells CASSYGDYNEQFF. CDR3 coding DNA: TGTGCCAGCAGCTACGGGGACTACAATGAGCAGTTCTTC.